Each of the 15 T cell receptor beta chains below was sequenced from the same sample in a study of blood T cell repertoires in COVID-19. Only in-frame clones appear in the TCRdb table, and some are missing; sequencing was by immunoSEQ multiplex PCR. The sample has around 58,000 clones; about 90% are singletons. Sequenced input: peripheral blood. These receptors were collected from a woman aged 60-70 years with active or convalescent COVID-19.

This chain connects TRBV11-2 to TRBJ2-1; 12 nucleotides line up with TRBD2. The V and J ends lost 6 bases and 6 bases, in that order; junction bases with no gene match: 6. This CDR3 has 15 amino acids. Germline V gene lookup returns CDR1 SGHAT and CDR2 FQNNGV. CDR3 in DNA: TGTGCCAGCAGGATTCTAGCGGGGGGGCGCAATGAGCAGTTCTTC. Protein sequence: CASRILAGGRNEQFF.

The V call is TRBV19, the J call TRBJ1-3, with 11 bases aligning to TRBD1. Germline V gene sequence: CDR1 LNHDA, CDR2 SQIVND (reference sequence). Losses at the gene ends were 6 bases for V and 0 bases for J; bases not matched to a gene: 10. This CDR3 is built from 18 residues. The CDR3 coding sequence is TGTGCCAGTAGAAGAGGGACAGGGGGTTATTTCTCTGGAAACACCATATATTTT. It codes for CASRRGTGGYFSGNTIYF.

The chain employs TRBV7-2 and TRBJ2-5, with 7 bases lining up with TRBD1. The germline V gene has CDR1 SGHTA and CDR2 FQGNSA. The V segment lost 2 bases and the J segment 1 base; nucleotides outside the gene matches: 4. The CDR3 runs 15 residues. CDR3 nucleotide sequence: TGTGCCAGCAGCTTAAGGGGGCGGGTCCAAGAGACCCAGTACTTC. This encodes CASSLRGRVQETQYF.

In its sample, this clone was seen a few times. In DNA, the CDR3 is TGTGCCCTATCTTCAGCGGGGACGGCCTACAATGAGCAGTTCTTC. Protein sequence: CALSSAGTAYNEQFF. This chain uses TRBV28 with TRBJ2-1; 7 nucleotides line up with TRBD2. Per germline, CDR1 MDHEN and CDR2 SYDVKM. V lost 11 bases to trimming and J lost 2 bases; unmatched junction nucleotides: 12. The CDR3 spans 15 residues.

This chain joins TRBV2 and TRBJ2-3; weak D call: TRBD2 (6 bases). CDR3 length equals 15 residues. The V gene's germline CDR1 is SNHLY and CDR2 FYNNEI. V was clipped by 6 bases and J by 3 bases, with 16 bases between them. Here the CDR3 DNA reads TGTGCCAGCAGGAGACTAGTATCGGGGACAGATACGCAGTATTTT. Its translation is CASRRLVSGTDTQYF.

On this clone itself: At the DNA level, this CDR3 is encoded by other sequences in the same sample as well. The genes are TRBV6-5 and TRBJ1-5, with 10 bases matching TRBD1. The junction had 7 bases not matched to a gene; V was cut back by 5 bases and J by 6 bases. This CDR3 has 15 residues. The germline V gene encodes CDR1 MNHEY and CDR2 SVGAGI. The CDR3 protein is CASSTGTGVSQPQHF. The CDR3 DNA reads as TGTGCCAGCAGTACCGGGACAGGGGTATCTCAGCCCCAGCATTTT.

The chain recombines TRBV7-9 with TRBJ1-1; D call uncertain. The V gene's germline CDR1 is SEHNR and CDR2 FQNEAQ (reference sequence). The V and J ends lost 7 bases and 7 bases respectively, with 10 bases between them. This CDR3 is built from 11 residues. The CDR3 region is CASTYTSEAFF. In DNA, the CDR3 is TGTGCCAGCACTTATACGAGTGAAGCTTTCTTT.

V and J are TRBV5-6 and TRBJ1-5; 10 bases line up with TRBD1. Germline V lookup: CDR1 SGHDT, CDR2 YYEEEE. The CDR3 sequence is 17 residues long. J lost 0 bases, V lost 4 bases, and 7 bases had no gene match. The CDR3 sequence: CASSRDRGRYSNQPQHF. The DNA for the CDR3 is TGTGCCAGCAGCCGTGACAGGGGGCGATATAGCAATCAGCCCCAGCATTTT.

J is TRBJ1-1 and V is TRBV4-1; 8 nucleotides align to TRBD1. CDR1 and CDR2 (germline): MGHRA, YSYEKL. The CDR3 is 14 amino acids. J gave up 2 bases and V 5 bases, and 4 bases lay outside the gene matches. The CDR3 DNA reads as TGCGCCAGCAGCACACAGGGGGTAAACACTGAAGCTTTCTTT. Encoded protein: CASSTQGVNTEAFF.

This chain links TRBV5-6 with TRBJ2-3; D perhaps matches TRBD2 (6 bases). Germline values: CDR1 SGHDT, CDR2 YYEEEE. Between the trimmed V and J ends, which lost 0 bases and 8 bases, there was a span of 25 bases. CDR3 length equals 18 residues. CDR3 sequence: CASSLDLKGPSGEGTQYF. The CDR3 region has the DNA TGTGCCAGCAGCTTGGACCTAAAAGGACCGTCGGGAGAGGGTACGCAGTATTTT.

This chain connects TRBV28 to TRBJ2-3, with 10 bases lining up with TRBD1. V was clipped by 3 bases and J by 4 bases; unmatched bases: 4. This CDR3 has 15 amino acids. Germline CDR1 and CDR2: MDHEN and SYDVKM. The CDR3 region is CASSLTGGRPDTQYF. CDR3 bases: TGTGCCAGCAGTTTGACAGGGGGCCGGCCAGATACGCAGTATTTT.

This chain links TRBV3-1 (or the pseudogene TRBV3-2) with TRBJ1-6, with 10 bases matching TRBD1. J was trimmed by 6 bases and V by 4 bases; bases with no gene match: 6. This CDR3 has 16 residues. Germline-derived CDR1 and CDR2 are LGHDT and YNNKEL (reference sequence). CDR3 DNA: TGTGCCAGCAGCCCCATCCGGGACAGGGGTAATTCACCCCTCCACTTT. Translation: CASSPIRDRGNSPLHF.

V is TRBV2 and J is TRBJ2-7, with D possibly being TRBD1 (6 bases). Trimming shortened V by 6 bases and J by 7 bases, and 16 bases separated the two germline ends. The germline V gene encodes CDR1 SNHLY and CDR2 FYNNEI. The CDR3 is 13 residues long. The CDR3 coding sequence is TGTGCCAGCAGACGAGGATCCCAGGGGGAGCAGTACTTC. It yields the protein CASRRGSQGEQYF.

The chain uses TRBV12-3 or TRBV12-4 and TRBJ2-3; the D gene is possibly TRBD2 (5 bases). CDR3 length equals 13 residues. The V end lost 7 bases, the J end lost 0 bases, and 8 bases lay between the germline ends. CDR3 DNA: TGTGCCAGCACTAGCTCTAGCACAGATACGCAGTATTTT. It translates to CASTSSSTDTQYF.

This clone was seen only a few times. This sequence joins TRBV19 and TRBJ1-4, with a weak D call TRBD1 (6 bases). Trimming cost V 5 bases and J 6 bases, with 16 bases left between them. The CDR3 spans 15 residues. Germline loops: CDR1 LNHDA, CDR2 SQIVND (reference sequence). The CDR3 region has the DNA TGTGCCAGTAGTGGGTACAGGGCGGAGGATGAAAAACTGTTTTTT. Translating gives CASSGYRAEDEKLFF.